Below, one TCR beta chain is given with its context. This clonotype was counted between two and nine times. Its antigen remains undetermined. Per-base qualities were not stored, and no clone one base away is much larger. The sample's time point label is to be understood as: persistent/refractory GD, antithyroid drugs over 5 years with positive TRAb. RNA was extracted from PBMCs in TRIzol for both TCR sequencing and RNA sequencing. The diagnosis of Graves' disease was made according to American Thyroid Association guidelines. Recruitment of patients was carried out at an endocrinology department in Xi'an, China. From each patient, roughly 9 milliliters of peripheral blood was collected into an EDTA anticoagulant tube. Ficoll Paque Plus density gradient separation was used to isolate PBMCs, and no further T cell sorting was done. An Agilent 2100 Bioanalyzer and agarose gel were used to assess RNA quality, and a NanoDrop 2000 was used to measure RNA concentration.

Germline trimming: 6 bases from V, 0 bases from J; junction bases outside gene matches: 14. Reading from cysteine to phenylalanine, the CDR3 counts 17 amino acids. The entry retains the CDR3 DNA only, 51 bases that are in frame from base 1. From the germline V gene (reference sequence), CDR1 is PRHDT and CDR2 is FYEKMQ. The data were obtained in a study of regulatory T cells in long-lasting Graves disease (TCRdb year 2021). With respect to the entire study: Persistent Graves' disease was defined as antithyroid drug treatment for over 5 years with persistently positive TSH receptor autoantibodies. Persistent Graves' disease patients in the clinical cohort had taken antithyroid drugs for roughly ten years on average. Persistent Graves' disease patients were compared with newly diagnosed Graves' disease patients by peripheral blood TCR sequencing and RNA sequencing. The study took place in China and was registered as a clinical trial. A total of around 35 samples were covered by TCR sequencing, comprising roughly 13 persistent and about 20 newly diagnosed Graves' disease patients.

Overall study results and their limits: Patients with persistent disease shared more public clonotypes (approximately 2,500) than newly diagnosed patients did (around 1,000). As a limitation, the authors acknowledged that the small sample size may reduce accuracy. Peripheral blood alone was examined, since thyroid tissue, which constituted the primary lesion, could not be accessed. Persistent Graves' disease patients showed lower TCR Shannon entropy and fewer highly expanded clones than newly diagnosed patients, suggesting clonal expansion. Sequencing and analysis were limited to the TCR beta chain. Persistent disease showed preferential use of TRBV28, TRBJ1-2 and TRBJ2-5, whereas newly diagnosed disease favored TRBV20-1 and TRBJ2-1.

The method behind the library was multiplex PCR. Sequencing used an Illumina HiSeq 4000. TCR beta libraries were built with iRepertoire HTBI primers and Arm-PCR amplification of CDR3 regions. Before sequencing, the PCR products underwent gel purification. The published analysis was carried out like this. Gene usage analysis of CDR3 amino acid clonotypes used the 62 TRBV and 12 to 15 TRBJ segments found across samples. COPE and FqMerger were used to merge filtered high-quality paired reads into contigs. Contigs were aligned with BLAST to IMGT TRBV, TRBD and TRBJ reference genes, and CDR3 was defined per IMGT. Any clonotype with a frequency above 0.1% was counted as a highly expanded clone. Repertoire diversity was measured by Shannon entropy, and V-J evenness by the Gini coefficient. A clonotype found in more than one individual was treated as public. In-frame beta chains were kept once TCRdb had trimmed the public reads at Q25 with fastp and called clones with MiXCR. Identical CDR3 protein sequences are pooled into one entry, listed with their most common genes and DNA. The V and J calls, along with clone size, are taken from TCRdb and not from the paper's own processing. In all, the sample holds under 450,000 distinct CDR3 sequences, and about 23% of those were seen once. Together, the top ten hold approximately 28% of the sample.

The origin of this receptor is a woman aged 40 to 49 with Graves disease. Donor details come from another sample of the same person, matched by shared clones. The rearranged chain carries TRBV13 and TRBJ2-7, with TRBD2 identical over 7 junction bases. The sequenced sample was peripheral blood mononuclear cells (PBMCs), obtained when the disease was refractory, from a patient treated with antithyroid drugs. DNA sequence: TGTGCCAGCAGTCTCGCGGGGGTTGCGGGGAGCTCCTACGAGCAGTACTTC. This yields the protein CASSLAGVAGSSYEQYF.